The entry that follows covers one T cell receptor beta chain sequence. The sample is drawn from a study of blood T cell repertoires in COVID-19. Study background: Spain, Italy and the United States supplied samples that represented acute and convalescent COVID-19. Nucleic acid was either cDNA or gDNA, and it came from T cells, B-cell-depleted T cells, or PBMCs.

How the authors handled the data: Amplifying reference gene primers gave estimates of nucleated cell counts. Repertoires were generated with immunoSEQ multiplex PCR, while TCRdb's copy carries only in-frame clones and drops some. D and trimming come from the DNA, and the V and J calls and clone size come from that table. The sample lists 80,000 to 100,000 clones, around 82% seen once, with 8% to 9% in the top ten. From germline, CDR1 is SNHLY and CDR2 FYNNEI. The junction had 4 bases not matched to a gene; V was cut back by 9 bases and J by 3 bases. This CDR3 is 12 amino acids long. Material: peripheral blood. This TCR derives from a man aged 45-65 years who had recovered from COVID-19. This chain joins TRBV2 and TRBJ1-1; 7 bases map to TRBD1. CDR3 loop: CARTGQYTEAFF. The CDR3 DNA is TGTGCCAGAACGGGACAGTACACTGAAGCTTTCTTT.